What follows are 19 T cell receptor beta chains derived from one specimen sequenced in a study of CD8+CD57+ T cells in acquired aplastic anemia. Template material for TCR beta VDJ and CDR3 profiling consisted of genomic DNA. TCRdb analysed the reads with MiXCR anew, one entry per CDR3 protein. This sample has 200,000 to 250,000 distinct CDR3 sequences, with approximately 35% found just once. Sequenced input: sorted CD4+, CD8+, or CD8+CD57+ T cells (not recorded which) from PBMCs. The receptor source for this set is a human donor in good health, serving as a control.

The sample holds many counts of this clonotype. This chain connects TRBV5-1 to TRBJ1-2, with 7 bases matching TRBD1. Germline V gives CDR1 SGHRS, CDR2 YFSETQ. After removal of 0 bases from V and 4 bases from J, the junction contained 3 bases not matched to a gene. The CDR3 runs to 14 residues. The CDR3, as DNA: TGCGCCAGCAGCTTGGGACAGGGTGGCTATGGCTACACCTTC. This translates into CASSLGQGGYGYTF. The variable domain in full, with the rest retrieved from reference TRBV5-1 and TRBJ1-2, is KAGVTQTPRYLIKTRGQQVTLSCSPISGHRSVSWYQQTPGQGLQFLFEYFSETQRNKGNFPGRFSGRQFSNSRSEMNVSTLELGDSALYLCASSLGQGGYGYTFGSGTRLTVV.

This rearrangement joins TRBV4-1 to TRBJ1-1, with TRBD1 matching 9 bases. There are 18 residues in the CDR3. Germline CDR1 reads MGHRA; CDR2 reads YSYEKL. Trimming at V came to 3 bases and at J to 0 bases, leaving 11 bases not matched to a gene. The CDR3 DNA sequence: TGCGCCAGCAGCCAGGGTCCACAGGGGGCCCGGTTGAACACTGAAGCTTTCTTT. Encoded protein: CASSQGPQGARLNTEAFF.

The chain has TRBV9 and TRBJ2-1, with TRBD2 matching 10 bases. CDR1 and CDR2 (germline): SGDLS, YYNGEE. J was trimmed by 12 bases and V by 4 bases; bases with no gene match: 16. There are 16 residues in the CDR3. For the CDR3, the DNA is TGTGCCAGCAGCTCCGGGACTAGCGTTCGAACGACGGGGCAGTTCTTC. Translating gives CASSSGTSVRTTGQFF.

This clonotype was seen only a few times. CDR3 in DNA: TGTGCCAGCAGCCCGGCGGGGTTAGGGGCCGCGCAGTATTTT. Translating gives CASSPAGLGAAQYF. This chain links TRBV7-3 with TRBJ2-3; maybe TRBD2 (6 bases). The V end lost 5 bases, the J end lost 10 bases, and 19 bases lay between the germline ends. The CDR3 loop spans 14 amino acids. Germline V gives CDR1 SGHTA, CDR2 FQGTGA.

This clonotype has a handful of counts. This rearrangement joins TRBV2 to TRBJ1-2; perhaps TRBD1 as D (6 bases). Between the trimmed V and J ends, which lost 5 bases and 4 bases, there was a span of 14 bases. Looked up from germline, CDR1 is SNHLY and CDR2 is FYNNEI. This CDR3 has 14 residues. CDR3 in DNA: TGTGCCAGCAGTTTAAAAGGCAGGGGCTATGGCTACACCTTC. Residues: CASSLKGRGYGYTF. Full variable domain (remainder filled in from reference TRBV2 and TRBJ1-2): EPEVTQTPSHQVTQMGQEVILRCVPISNHLYFYWYRQILGQKVEFLVSFYNNEISEKSEIFDDQFSVERPDGSNFTLKIRSTKLEDSAMYFCASSLKGRGYGYTFGSGTRLTVV.

The rearrangement uses TRBV5-1 and TRBJ1-1, with D possibly being TRBD1 (5 bases). Germline V gene sequence: CDR1 SGHRS, CDR2 YFSETQ. This CDR3 has 14 residues. V gave up 3 bases and J gave up 1 base, with 10 bases separating them. CDR3 region: CASSWDVGNTEAFF. The CDR3 DNA reads TGCGCCAGCAGCTGGGACGTGGGGAACACTGAAGCTTTCTTT.

The chain is built from TRBV7-9 and TRBJ2-7; tentatively, D is TRBD1 (6 bases). V lost 6 bases and J lost 2, with 11 bases in between. The germline V gene encodes CDR1 SEHNR and CDR2 FQNEAQ (reference sequence). The CDR3 consists of 13 residues. The CDR3 protein is CASRRGSTYEQYF. For the CDR3, the DNA is TGTGCCAGCAGGAGGGGGAGCACCTACGAGCAGTACTTC.

The CDR3 is CAGTGGRSGELFF. CDR3 bases: TGTGCCGGCACTGGGGGAAGGTCCGGGGAGCTGTTTTTT. The chain employs TRBV2 and TRBJ2-2; TRBD1 or TRBD2 may be the D gene (5 bases each). Trimming left V 11 bases short and J 6 bases short, with 16 bases between. Germline lookup yields CDR1 SNHLY and CDR2 FYNNEI. This CDR3 comprises 13 residues. The variable domain in full, completed from reference TRBV2 and TRBJ2-2, reads EPEVTQTPSHQVTQMGQEVILRCVPISNHLYFYWYRQILGQKVEFLVSFYNNEISEKSEIFDDQFSVERPDGSNFTLKIRSTKLEDSAMYFCAGTGGRSGELFFGEGSRLTVL.

Worth noting for this clonotype: One end of the junction does not line up with germline, which may come from a read error. The rearrangement joins TRBV10-3 to TRBJ2-2, with 8 bases matching TRBD1. CDR3 length: 16 residues. Per germline, CDR1 ENHRY and CDR2 SYGVKD. CDR3 in amino acids: CAISDRGPSSTGELVF. The CDR3, as DNA: TGTGCCATCAGTGACAGGGGGCCTTCGAGCACCGGGGAGCTGGTTTTT.

This clonotype came up many times. The gene calls are TRBV7-3 and TRBJ2-1, with 9 bases lining up with TRBD1. The V segment lost 5 bases and the J segment 3 bases; nucleotides outside the gene matches: 5. Germline V CDR1 and CDR2: SGHTA, FQGTGA. The length of the CDR3 is 15 residues. For the CDR3, the DNA is TGTGCCAGCAGCCTACAGGGGGCGGACTACAATGAGCAGTTCTTC. Protein product: CASSLQGADYNEQFF.

Worth noting for this clonotype: A much larger clone is a single base away; this may be a read error. The chain carries TRBV2 and TRBJ2-5; TRBD1 matches at 10 bases. The CDR3 is made up of 15 amino acids. Germline CDR1 and CDR2: SNHLY and FYNNEI. Here the CDR3 reads CASSQMTGGVQTQHF. In DNA form, the CDR3 reads TGTGCCAGCAGCCAAATGACAGGGGGCGTACAGACCCAGCACTTC. Using reference TRBV2 and TRBJ2-5 for the parts outside the CDR3, the full variable domain is EPEVTQTPSHQVTQMGQEVILRCVPISNHLYFYWYRQILGQKVEFLVSFYNNEISEKSEIFDDQFSVERPDGSNFTLKIRSTKLEDSAMYFCASSQMTGGVQTQHFGPGTRLLVL.

This clonotype was seen at least ten times. The rearrangement joins TRBV2 to TRBJ1-3, with D hard to call. This CDR3 comprises 14 residues. The germline V and J ends were trimmed by 6 bases and 2 bases, with 11 bases remaining between them. The germline gives CDR1 SNHLY, CDR2 FYNNEI. The CDR3 bases are TGTGCCAGCAGGACCGGGAGAACTGGAAACACCATATATTTT. Its translation is CASRTGRTGNTIYF.

This clonotype was recorded a few times. It may be a read error: a sequence one base away is much more abundant. The chain carries TRBV19 and TRBJ1-1; no clear D. V was clipped by 7 bases and J by 3 bases, with 15 bases between them. The germline CDR1 and CDR2 sequences are LNHDA and SQIVND (reference sequence). This CDR3 contains 14 residues. DNA for the CDR3: TGTGCCAGTAAACGGCGGACGGAGGACACTGAAGCTTTCTTT. Encoded protein: CASKRRTEDTEAFF. Using reference TRBV19 and TRBJ1-1 for the parts outside the CDR3, the full variable domain is DGGITQSPKYLFRKEGQNVTLSCEQNLNHDAMYWYRQDPGQGLRLIYYSQIVNDFQKGDIAEGYSVSREKKESFPLTVTSAQKNPTAFYLCASKRRTEDTEAFFGQGTRLTVV.

This clonotype has a count of ten or more. This chain joins TRBV7-2 and TRBJ2-5; the match to TRBD2 covers 14 bases. After removal of 2 bases from V and 5 bases from J, the junction contained 4 bases not matched to a gene. Germline V gives CDR1 SGHTA, CDR2 FQGNSA. The CDR3 sequence is 16 residues long. CDR3 DNA: TGTGCCAGCAGCTTATTTGGGACTAGCGGGGGTGAGACCCAGTACTTC. Translated: CASSLFGTSGGETQYF.

This clonotype has a count of ten or more. This chain links TRBV20-1 with TRBJ1-2, with 9 positions matching TRBD1. Trimming removed 4 bases from V and 8 bases from J; junction bases left unmatched: 11. Germline CDR1 reads DFQATT; CDR2 reads SNEGSKA (reference sequence). This CDR3 has 14 amino acids. The CDR3 DNA is TGCAGTGCTACCTCAAGCCGGGACAGGGACGGCTACACCTTC. Its protein is CSATSSRDRDGYTF.

V usage is TRBV20-1 and J usage is TRBJ2-3; weak D call: TRBD1 (6 bases). V was cut by 0 bases and J by 9 bases, with 19 bases left in between. The CDR3 covers 15 residues. Germline-derived CDR1 and CDR2 are DFQATT and SNEGSKA (reference sequence). CDR3 DNA: TGCAGTGCTAGAGAACCGGGACACGGACCGGGCACGCAGTATTTT. This encodes CSAREPGHGPGTQYF.

This rearrangement joins TRBV3-1 to TRBJ1-4, with 7 bases lining up with TRBD1. CDR1 and CDR2 from the germline V gene are LGHDT and YNNKEL (reference sequence). V shed 3 bases and J 7 bases; nucleotides not matched to a gene: 8. The CDR3 sequence is 15 residues long. CDR3 in amino acids: CASSHRDSRSEKLFF. For the CDR3, the DNA is TGTGCCAGCAGCCACAGGGACAGTAGATCTGAAAAACTGTTTTTT.

There are many counts of this clonotype. The genes are TRBV7-3 and TRBJ1-5, with 7 bases lining up with TRBD1. The CDR3 covers 18 residues. Germline lookup yields CDR1 SGHTA and CDR2 FQGTGA. With V trimmed by 4 bases and J by 2 bases, 14 bases remained unmatched. The CDR3 region has the DNA TGTGCCAGCAGCTACCAATTGGAGGGGGCGCGTCGCAATCAGCCCCAGCATTTT. Translating gives CASSYQLEGARRNQPQHF.

This rearrangement joins TRBV20-1 to TRBJ1-2; 7 bases match TRBD1. This CDR3 is 13 amino acids long. V shed 0 bases, J shed 6 bases, and the junction held 4 bases outside the gene matches. Per germline, CDR1 DFQATT and CDR2 SNEGSKA (reference sequence). The CDR3 DNA is TGCAGTGCTAGAGAAGGGGGCAGAGATGGCTACACCTTC. Protein: CSAREGGRDGYTF.